This T cell receptor (beta chain) originates from a study of cytomegalovirus exposure and HLA in healthy donors. The sample holds a few counts of this clone. Its antigen is still unknown. It was with 60 Vbeta and 13 Jbeta primers that the PCR ran. Repertoires were generated with immunoSEQ multiplex PCR, while TCRdb's copy carries only in-frame clones and drops some. The sample includes under 200,000 clones, roughly 13% of them seen just once. Study conclusions and caveats: Likely technical artifact: a cluster of highly shared sequence variants. Cytomegalovirus-associated TCR beta chains were listed, numbering under 200. As a later analysis showed, several of the most significant clusters appeared to be linked to common viral pathogens.

The CDR3 is made up of 15 amino acids. Germline CDR1 is KGHSH and CDR2 is LQKENI. V lost 6 bases and J lost 4, with 18 bases in between. This chain uses TRBV18 with TRBJ1-1; tentative D call: TRBD1 (6 bases). The clonotype originates from a man aged 45-65 years in good health and CMV-seropositive. Specimen: PBMCs. CDR3 protein: CASSPKQGGVTEAFF. The CDR3 DNA follows: TGTGCCAGCTCGCCGAAACAGGGTGGTGTCACTGAAGCTTTCTTT.